Listed below are T cell receptor beta chains from one sample, sequenced in a study of CD8 T cells in ankylosing spondylitis. TCRdb reprocessed the 5' RACE reads via MiXCR and lists one record per CDR3 protein. The sample carries about 240,000 distinct CDR3 sequences, about 9.1% recorded once. Source material: blood, either unsorted or a sorted T cell fraction (not recorded which). The receptors stem from a male donor with ankylosing spondylitis or in good health (not recorded which). The CDR3 runs from the conserved cysteine through the conserved F or W. Fields, in order: J gene, clone size, V gene, D gene, CDR3 DNA, CDR3 protein. D genes are given only for firm matches. Some rows mark clone size as missing; the rest say once, few, many or name a class of expanded clone.

J gene: TRBJ1-5
clone size: few
V gene: TRBV6-1
D gene: -
CDR3 DNA: TGTGCCAGCAGTCCGCAGGGGCCGGGATGGGAGCCCCAGCATTTT
CDR3 protein: CASSPQGPGWEPQHF

J gene: TRBJ1-1
clone size: many
V gene: TRBV3-1
D gene: -
CDR3 DNA: TGTGCCAGCAGCCAGGGGAGGGTGAACACTGAAGCTTTCTTT
CDR3 protein: CASSQGRVNTEAFF

J gene: TRBJ1-6
clone size: -
V gene: TRBV7-2
D gene: -
CDR3 DNA: TGTGCCAGCAGCCCAGGGTCCCCATATTCACCCCTCCACTTT
CDR3 protein: CASSPGSPYSPLHF

J gene: TRBJ1-2
clone size: few
V gene: TRBV20-1
D gene: TRBD1
CDR3 DNA: TGCAGTGCTAGAGTGGGGACAGGGACGGATGGCTACACCTTC
CDR3 protein: CSARVGTGTDGYTF

J gene: TRBJ1-6
clone size: many
V gene: TRBV5-1
D gene: -
CDR3 DNA: TGCGCCAGCAGTAGCGAGCAGGGGAATAATTCACCCCTCCACTTT
CDR3 protein: CASSSEQGNNSPLHF

J gene: TRBJ1-2
clone size: many
V gene: TRBV6-1
D gene: -
CDR3 DNA: TGTGCCAGCACACCCATTCGGACATCTAACTATGGCTACACCTTC
CDR3 protein: CASTPIRTSNYGYTF

J gene: TRBJ2-5
clone size: many
V gene: TRBV5-1
D gene: -
CDR3 DNA: TGCGCCAGCAGCTTGGGCGCGATTAAAGAGACCCAGTACTTC
CDR3 protein: CASSLGAIKETQYF

J gene: TRBJ2-5
clone size: -
V gene: TRBV20-1
D gene: TRBD1
CDR3 DNA: TGCAGTGCTAGTGGGACAGGGACGGAGACCCAGTACTTC
CDR3 protein: CSASGTGTETQYF

J gene: TRBJ2-1
clone size: few
V gene: TRBV14
D gene: TRBD2
CDR3 DNA: TGTGCCAGCAGCCCTACACCTCGCCGAGCGGGAGGGACCGACAATGAGCAGTTCTTC
CDR3 protein: CASSPTPRRAGGTDNEQFF

J gene: TRBJ2-4
clone size: many
V gene: TRBV12-3/TRBV12-4
D gene: -
CDR3 DNA: TGTGCCAGCAGTTTAGCGTTGGACGCCAAAAACATTCAGTACTTC
CDR3 protein: CASSLALDAKNIQYF

J gene: TRBJ2-5
clone size: -
V gene: TRBV6-1
D gene: -
CDR3 DNA: TGTGCCAGCTGGGGGGACTTCCAAGAGACCCAGTACTTC
CDR3 protein: CASWGDFQETQYF

J gene: TRBJ2-3
clone size: -
V gene: TRBV30
D gene: -
CDR3 DNA: TGTGCCTGGAGTGGGGTCCCGGGCACAGATACGCAGTATTTT
CDR3 protein: CAWSGVPGTDTQYF

J gene: TRBJ2-1
clone size: many
V gene: TRBV7-2
D gene: -
CDR3 DNA: TGTGCCAGCAGCTTAGATACAGGGAATTACAATGAGCAGTTCTTC
CDR3 protein: CASSLDTGNYNEQFF

J gene: TRBJ2-7
clone size: few
V gene: TRBV7-2
D gene: TRBD1
CDR3 DNA: TGTGCCAGCAGCTGGTTGGACAGGGCCGCGAGATACTTC
CDR3 protein: CASSWLDRAARYF

J gene: TRBJ2-1
clone size: many
V gene: TRBV29-1
D gene: TRBD2
CDR3 DNA: TGCAGCGTTGTTGGGGCTAGCGGGAACACATTCAAGCACTACAATGAGCAGTTCTTC
CDR3 protein: CSVVGASGNTFKHYNEQFF

J gene: TRBJ1-5
clone size: once
V gene: TRBV19
D gene: -
CDR3 DNA: TGTGCCAGTAGTACTACAGGGAGAGACAATCAGCCCCAGCATTTT
CDR3 protein: CASSTTGRDNQPQHF

J gene: TRBJ1-1
clone size: many
V gene: TRBV20-1
D gene: -
CDR3 DNA: TGCAGTGCTAGAGGTCGGGATCTCTGGAACACTGAAGCTTTCTTT
CDR3 protein: CSARGRDLWNTEAFF

J gene: TRBJ1-1
clone size: few
V gene: TRBV20-1
D gene: TRBD1
CDR3 DNA: TGCAGTGCTAAGGGACAGGTCCGGGCTGAAGCTTTCTTT
CDR3 protein: CSAKGQVRAEAFF

J gene: TRBJ2-1
clone size: many
V gene: TRBV6-2/TRBV6-3
D gene: TRBD2
CDR3 DNA: TGTGCCAGCAGTCCAAGGACTAGCGGGACCCGATACAATGAGCAGTTCTTC
CDR3 protein: CASSPRTSGTRYNEQFF

J gene: TRBJ2-2
clone size: many
V gene: TRBV7-8
D gene: -
CDR3 DNA: TGTGCCAGCAGCTCCACCACTAACACCGGGGAGCTGTTTTTT
CDR3 protein: CASSSTTNTGELFF

J gene: TRBJ2-7
clone size: many
V gene: TRBV7-9
D gene: -
CDR3 DNA: TGTGCCAGCAGCTTGGGAAGGTACCAGTACTTC
CDR3 protein: CASSLGRYQYF

J gene: TRBJ2-7
clone size: many
V gene: TRBV12-3/TRBV12-4
D gene: -
CDR3 DNA: TGTGCCAGCAGTTTATTTCAGGGTAGCTACGAGCAGTACTTC
CDR3 protein: CASSLFQGSYEQYF

J gene: TRBJ1-1
clone size: many
V gene: TRBV14
D gene: TRBD1
CDR3 DNA: TGTGCCAGCAGCCTGAGACAGGGGATGAACACTGAAGCTTTCTTT
CDR3 protein: CASSLRQGMNTEAFF

J gene: TRBJ1-5
clone size: many
V gene: TRBV30
D gene: -
CDR3 DNA: TGTGCCTGGAAGGGTAAGGGCAATCAGCCCCAGCATTTT
CDR3 protein: CAWKGKGNQPQHF

J gene: TRBJ2-7
clone size: many
V gene: TRBV27
D gene: TRBD2
CDR3 DNA: TGTGCCAGCAGTTCCGGGACTAGCTCCTCCTACGAGCAGTACTTC
CDR3 protein: CASSSGTSSSYEQYF

J gene: TRBJ1-2
clone size: many
V gene: TRBV7-2
D gene: TRBD1
CDR3 DNA: TGTGCCAGCAGTCTATGGGACAGGGCCTATGGCTACACCTTC
CDR3 protein: CASSLWDRAYGYTF

J gene: TRBJ2-5
clone size: many
V gene: TRBV28
D gene: TRBD1
CDR3 DNA: TGTGCCAGCACCCGGACAGGGCTAGAGACCCAGTACTTC
CDR3 protein: CASTRTGLETQYF

J gene: TRBJ2-7
clone size: many
V gene: TRBV6-5
D gene: -
CDR3 DNA: TGTGCCAGCAGTTACTCGCTTAAGACTACCTACTCCTACGAGCAGTACTTC
CDR3 protein: CASSYSLKTTYSYEQYF

J gene: TRBJ2-7
clone size: -
V gene: TRBV30
D gene: -
CDR3 DNA: TGTGCCTGGAGTGTGGGCACGGGGGCCTACGAGCAGTACTTC
CDR3 protein: CAWSVGTGAYEQYF

J gene: TRBJ2-1
clone size: many
V gene: TRBV20-1
D gene: TRBD2
CDR3 DNA: TGCAGTGCTAGTATAAGCGGGAGGGTGTACAATGAGCAGTTCTTC
CDR3 protein: CSASISGRVYNEQFF

J gene: TRBJ2-5
clone size: many
V gene: TRBV20-1
D gene: -
CDR3 DNA: TGCAGTGCTAGACGAGCAGACCACCAAGAGACCCAGTACTTC
CDR3 protein: CSARRADHQETQYF

J gene: TRBJ2-2
clone size: once
V gene: TRBV2
D gene: TRBD1
CDR3 DNA: TGTGCCAGCAGTCCTCAGGGGGCCCCGGGGACCGGGGAGCTGTTTTTT
CDR3 protein: CASSPQGAPGTGELFF

J gene: TRBJ2-7
clone size: many
V gene: TRBV5-4
D gene: TRBD2
CDR3 DNA: TGTGCCAGCAGCTGGGAAGCGGGACGTTCCTACGAGCAGTACTTC
CDR3 protein: CASSWEAGRSYEQYF

J gene: TRBJ2-5
clone size: few
V gene: TRBV7-2
D gene: -
CDR3 DNA: TGTGCCAGCAGCTCCTCCCAGACTAGAGTAGAGACCCAGTACTTC
CDR3 protein: CASSSSQTRVETQYF

J gene: TRBJ2-2
clone size: many
V gene: TRBV7-2
D gene: -
CDR3 DNA: TGTGCCAGCAGCGCCCGACAGAACACCGGGGAGCTGTTTTTT
CDR3 protein: CASSARQNTGELFF

J gene: TRBJ1-2
clone size: -
V gene: TRBV6-2/TRBV6-3
D gene: -
CDR3 DNA: TGTGCCAGCAGTTACTCTCTTAACTATGGCTACACCTTC
CDR3 protein: CASSYSLNYGYTF

J gene: TRBJ2-3
clone size: -
V gene: TRBV18
D gene: TRBD2
CDR3 DNA: TGTGCCAGCTCCGCCGGACTAGCGGGAACTAGGACGCAGTATTTT
CDR3 protein: CASSAGLAGTRTQYF

J gene: TRBJ2-7
clone size: many
V gene: TRBV7-6
D gene: TRBD1
CDR3 DNA: TGTGCCAGCAGCTTAGAACGGGACAGGACCTCCGAGCAGTACTTC
CDR3 protein: CASSLERDRTSEQYF

J gene: TRBJ1-4
clone size: many
V gene: TRBV7-6
D gene: -
CDR3 DNA: TGTGCCAGCAGCCCGGCGGGTCCTAATGAAAAACTGTTTTTT
CDR3 protein: CASSPAGPNEKLFF

J gene: TRBJ2-5
clone size: many
V gene: TRBV12-3/TRBV12-4
D gene: -
CDR3 DNA: TGTGCCAGCAGTTCCATCGGGTACGACCAAGAGACCCAGTACTTC
CDR3 protein: CASSSIGYDQETQYF

J gene: TRBJ2-3
clone size: many
V gene: TRBV10-3
D gene: TRBD1
CDR3 DNA: TGTGCCATCAGTCGCCGGACAGGGGGTAGCACAGATACGCAGTATTTT
CDR3 protein: CAISRRTGGSTDTQYF

J gene: TRBJ1-1
clone size: many
V gene: TRBV5-1
D gene: TRBD1
CDR3 DNA: TGCGCCAGCAGCTGGGAACAGGGGCTGAACACTGAAGCTTTCTTT
CDR3 protein: CASSWEQGLNTEAFF

J gene: TRBJ1-5
clone size: many
V gene: TRBV10-3
D gene: -
CDR3 DNA: TGTGCCACTTCAGGGTTAGGTCAGCCCCAGCATTTT
CDR3 protein: CATSGLGQPQHF

J gene: TRBJ2-7
clone size: many
V gene: TRBV11-2
D gene: -
CDR3 DNA: TGTGCCAGCAGTCTTACACAGGGAAGCGAGCAGTACTTC
CDR3 protein: CASSLTQGSEQYF

J gene: TRBJ2-7
clone size: many
V gene: TRBV30
D gene: -
CDR3 DNA: TGTGCCTGGAGGAATCAGGGTTACGAGCAGTACTTC
CDR3 protein: CAWRNQGYEQYF

J gene: TRBJ2-1
clone size: -
V gene: TRBV20-1
D gene: TRBD2
CDR3 DNA: TGCAGTGCCATCCTAGCGGCTAACAATGAGCAGTTCTTC
CDR3 protein: CSAILAANNEQFF

J gene: TRBJ2-7
clone size: -
V gene: TRBV7-2
D gene: -
CDR3 DNA: TGTGCCAGCAGCTTAGAACTAGCTGGGGAGCAGTACTTC
CDR3 protein: CASSLELAGEQYF

J gene: TRBJ2-3
clone size: many
V gene: TRBV29-1
D gene: -
CDR3 DNA: TGCAGCGTTGCCCCAGGGGCAGATACGCAGTATTTT
CDR3 protein: CSVAPGADTQYF

J gene: TRBJ1-1
clone size: -
V gene: TRBV9
D gene: -
CDR3 DNA: TGTGCCAGCAGCCCCCGGGGGGAGGGCAAGGGGACTGAAGCTTTCTTT
CDR3 protein: CASSPRGEGKGTEAFF

J gene: TRBJ2-3
clone size: many
V gene: TRBV20-1
D gene: -
CDR3 DNA: TGCAGTGCGGTTACTCGGGATACGCAGTATTTT
CDR3 protein: CSAVTRDTQYF

J gene: TRBJ2-3
clone size: many
V gene: TRBV7-9
D gene: -
CDR3 DNA: TGTGCCAGCAGCGCAAAACCAGGGATATGGGCAGATACGCAGTATTTT
CDR3 protein: CASSAKPGIWADTQYF

J gene: TRBJ2-1
clone size: many
V gene: TRBV20-1
D gene: TRBD2
CDR3 DNA: TGCAGTGCTGCCGGGACTAGCGGTCCAGAGAGAGATGAGCAGTTCTTC
CDR3 protein: CSAAGTSGPERDEQFF

J gene: TRBJ2-3
clone size: many
V gene: TRBV7-2
D gene: TRBD1
CDR3 DNA: TGTGCCAGCAGCTTAGGAGGGGGCCTTAGCACAGATACGCAGTATTTT
CDR3 protein: CASSLGGGLSTDTQYF

J gene: TRBJ2-5
clone size: -
V gene: TRBV7-2
D gene: -
CDR3 DNA: TGTGCCAGCAGTATCGGGCAGAGAGAGACCCAGTACTTC
CDR3 protein: CASSIGQRETQYF

J gene: TRBJ2-3
clone size: many
V gene: TRBV12-3/TRBV12-4
D gene: -
CDR3 DNA: TGTGCCAGCCGTGGGGGAGGCACAGATACGCAGTATTTT
CDR3 protein: CASRGGGTDTQYF